These T cell receptor beta chains were read from a single sample in a study of T cell changes during pregnancy in multiple sclerosis. The table came from immunoSEQ multiplex PCR; TCRdb's copy has only in-frame clones and leaves some out. The repertoire includes fewer than 140,000 clones, 91% of them detected once, and approximately 1.5% sits in the top ten. The material was peripheral blood, obtained before pregnancy. The receptors derive from a female donor with multiple sclerosis, enrolled in a pregnancy study. Both conserved end residues are part of each CDR3. The order of the fields is clone size, V gene, D gene, J gene, CDR3 protein, CDR3 DNA. A D gene is named only where the DNA matches it firmly. Clone size, where shown, is once, few, many, or a class for clones that have expanded.

>few|TRBV29-1|NA|TRBJ2-2
CSVEVWGAGELFF
TGCAGCGTTGAAGTCTGGGGCGCCGGGGAGCTGTTTTTT
>NA|TRBV5-6|TRBD2|TRBJ2-1
CASSHPSGRASFNEQFF
TGTGCCAGCAGCCACCCTAGCGGGAGGGCCAGTTTCAATGAGCAGTTCTTC
>NA|TRBV30|TRBD1|TRBJ1-6
CAWSGGLYNSPLHF
TGTGCCTGGTCAGGGGGCCTCTATAATTCACCCCTCCACTTT
>once|TRBV5-5|TRBD1|TRBJ2-2
CASSLPGQGITGELFF
TGTGCCAGCAGCTTACCGGGACAGGGGATCACCGGGGAGCTGTTTTTT
>NA|TRBV28|TRBD2|TRBJ2-2
CASSATSGGNTGELFF
TGTGCCAGCAGCGCTACTAGCGGGGGGAACACCGGGGAGCTGTTTTTT
>NA|TRBV19|NA|TRBJ1-5
CASSAQQGSNQPQHF
TGTGCCAGTAGTGCACAACAGGGAAGTAATCAGCCCCAGCATTTT
>NA|TRBV9|NA|TRBJ2-2
CASSEGTGELFF
TGTGCCAGCAGCGAGGGGACCGGGGAGCTGTTTTTT
>few|TRBV4-3|NA|TRBJ2-6
CASSQGETGSGANVLTF
TGCGCCAGCAGCCAGGGGGAGACAGGCTCTGGGGCCAACGTCCTGACTTTC
>NA|TRBV5-6|NA|TRBJ1-1
CASSLVQAGEAFF
TGTGCCAGCAGCTTGGTTCAGGCAGGTGAAGCTTTCTTT
>once|TRBV7-2|TRBD1|TRBJ1-2
CASSTQTGVSFGYTF
TGTGCCAGCAGCACCCAGACAGGGGTGTCCTTCGGCTACACCTTC
>NA|TRBV4-3|TRBD1|TRBJ1-1
CASSRDRGPNTEAFF
TGCGCCAGCAGCCGGGACAGGGGCCCGAACACTGAAGCTTTCTTT
>NA|TRBV6-5|TRBD1|TRBJ1-2
CASSYSDRVYGYTF
TGTGCCAGCAGTTACTCCGACAGGGTTTACGGCTACACCTTC
>NA|TRBV4-2|NA|TRBJ1-2
CASSQGVSGDYGYTF
TGTGCCAGCAGCCAAGGAGTTTCAGGGGACTATGGCTACACCTTC
>NA|TRBV18|NA|TRBJ2-2
CASSRGYTGELFF
TGTGCCAGCTCTCGAGGGTACACCGGGGAGCTGTTTTTT
>NA|TRBV6-5|NA|TRBJ1-5
CASNSYSNQPQHF
TGTGCCAGCAACAGTTATAGCAATCAGCCCCAGCATTTT
>NA|TRBV2|TRBD2|TRBJ2-3
CASSEAATSGIADTQYF
TGTGCCAGCAGTGAAGCGGCGACTAGCGGGATCGCAGATACGCAGTATTTT
>NA|TRBV5-6|TRBD1|TRBJ1-4
CASSLLGDRANEKLFF
TGTGCCAGCAGCTTGTTGGGGGACAGGGCTAATGAAAAACTGTTTTTT
>NA|TRBV7-2|NA|TRBJ1-1
CASSSDRRLNTEAFF
TGTGCCAGCAGCTCAGACAGGCGACTGAACACTGAAGCTTTCTTT